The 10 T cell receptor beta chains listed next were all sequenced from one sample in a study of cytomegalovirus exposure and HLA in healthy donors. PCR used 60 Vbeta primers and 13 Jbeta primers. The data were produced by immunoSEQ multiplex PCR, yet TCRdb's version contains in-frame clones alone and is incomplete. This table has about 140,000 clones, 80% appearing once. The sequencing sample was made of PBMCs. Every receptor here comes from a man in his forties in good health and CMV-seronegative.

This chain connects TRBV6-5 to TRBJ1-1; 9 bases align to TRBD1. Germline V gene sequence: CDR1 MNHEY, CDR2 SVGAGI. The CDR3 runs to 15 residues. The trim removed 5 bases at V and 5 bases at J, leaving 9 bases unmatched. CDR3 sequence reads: CASSTDRGEDTEAFF. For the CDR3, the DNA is TGTGCCAGCAGTACCGACAGGGGGGAAGATACTGAAGCTTTCTTT.

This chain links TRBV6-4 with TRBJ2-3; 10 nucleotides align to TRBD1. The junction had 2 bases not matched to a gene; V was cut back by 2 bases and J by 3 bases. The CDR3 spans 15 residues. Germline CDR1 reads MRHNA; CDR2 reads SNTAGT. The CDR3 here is CASSDGTGETDTQYF. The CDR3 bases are TGTGCCAGCAGTGACGGGACAGGGGAAACAGATACGCAGTATTTT.

In DNA, the CDR3 is TGTGCCAGCAGCTTAGGGGGGCAGGGAGTATTCGAGCAGTACTTC. Translating gives CASSLGGQGVFEQYF. V gene TRBV7-8 combines with J gene TRBJ2-7, with D perhaps matching TRBD1 (6 bases). CDR3 length: 15 amino acids. The germline V gene encodes CDR1 SGHVS and CDR2 FQNEAQ. V was cut by 1 base and J by 6 bases, with 16 bases left in between.

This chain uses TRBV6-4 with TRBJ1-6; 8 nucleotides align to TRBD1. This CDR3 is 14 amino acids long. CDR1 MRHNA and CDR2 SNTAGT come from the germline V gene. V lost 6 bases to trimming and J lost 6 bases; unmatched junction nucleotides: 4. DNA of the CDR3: TGTGCCAGCAGGACAGGGGACTTTAATTCACCCCTCCACTTT. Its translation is CASRTGDFNSPLHF.

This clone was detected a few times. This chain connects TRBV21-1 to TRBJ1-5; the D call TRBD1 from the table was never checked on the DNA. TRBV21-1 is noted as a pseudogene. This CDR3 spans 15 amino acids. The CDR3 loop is CASSGQRSSLCPQHF. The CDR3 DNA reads TGTGCCAGCAGCGGACAGCGTTCTTCATTGTGTCCCCAGCATTTT.

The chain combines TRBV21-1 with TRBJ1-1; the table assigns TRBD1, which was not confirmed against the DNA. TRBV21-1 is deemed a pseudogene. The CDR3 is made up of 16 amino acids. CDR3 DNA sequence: TGTGCCAGCAGCAATCGAATAGGACAGGCTTACACTGAAGCTTTCTTT. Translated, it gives CASSNRIGQAYTEAFF.

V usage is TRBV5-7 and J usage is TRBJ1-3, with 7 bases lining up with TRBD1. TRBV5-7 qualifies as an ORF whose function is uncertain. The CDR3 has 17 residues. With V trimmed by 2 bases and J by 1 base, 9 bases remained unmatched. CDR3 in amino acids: CASSFGSTGVSGNTIYF. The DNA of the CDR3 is TGTGCCAGCAGCTTTGGGAGCACAGGGGTATCTGGAAACACCATATATTTT.

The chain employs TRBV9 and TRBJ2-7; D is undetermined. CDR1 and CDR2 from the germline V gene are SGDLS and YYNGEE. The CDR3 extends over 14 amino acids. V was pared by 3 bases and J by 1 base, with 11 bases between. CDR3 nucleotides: TGTGCCAGCAGCGCTGTGGGCCCTTCCTACGAGCAGTACTTC. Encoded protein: CASSAVGPSYEQYF.

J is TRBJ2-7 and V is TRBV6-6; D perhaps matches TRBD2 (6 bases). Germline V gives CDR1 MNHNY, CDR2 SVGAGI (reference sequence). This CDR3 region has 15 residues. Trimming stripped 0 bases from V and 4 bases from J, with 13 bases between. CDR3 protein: CASSYSGGLGYEQYF. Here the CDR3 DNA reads TGTGCCAGCAGTTACTCTGGAGGGTTGGGGTACGAGCAGTACTTC.

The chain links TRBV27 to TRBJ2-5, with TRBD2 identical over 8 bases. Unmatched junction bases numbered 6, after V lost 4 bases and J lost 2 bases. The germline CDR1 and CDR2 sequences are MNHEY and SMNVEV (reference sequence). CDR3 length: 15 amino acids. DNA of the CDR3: TGTGCCAGCAGTTACAAGCGGGGGCCGCAAGAGACCCAGTACTTC. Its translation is CASSYKRGPQETQYF.